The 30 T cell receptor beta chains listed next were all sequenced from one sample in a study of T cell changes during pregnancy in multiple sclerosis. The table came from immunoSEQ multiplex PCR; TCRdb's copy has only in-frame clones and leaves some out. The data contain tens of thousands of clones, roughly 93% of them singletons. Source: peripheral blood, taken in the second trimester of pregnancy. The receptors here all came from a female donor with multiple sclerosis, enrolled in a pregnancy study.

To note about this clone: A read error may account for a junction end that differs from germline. The CDR3 loop reads CASSEDRSETQYF. Written as DNA, the CDR3 is TGTGCTAGCAGCGAAGACAGGTCAGAGACCCAGTACTTC. The rearrangement links TRBV7-7 to TRBJ2-5; tentative D call: TRBD1 (6 bases). The germline gives CDR1 SSHAT, CDR2 FNYEAQ (reference sequence). CDR3 length: 13 amino acids.

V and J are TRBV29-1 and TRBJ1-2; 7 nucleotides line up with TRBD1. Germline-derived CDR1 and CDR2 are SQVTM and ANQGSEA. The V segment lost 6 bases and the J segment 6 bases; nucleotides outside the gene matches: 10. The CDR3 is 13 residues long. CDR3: CSVGTVRGNGYTF. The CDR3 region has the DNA TGCAGCGTCGGGACAGTTAGAGGGAATGGCTACACCTTC.

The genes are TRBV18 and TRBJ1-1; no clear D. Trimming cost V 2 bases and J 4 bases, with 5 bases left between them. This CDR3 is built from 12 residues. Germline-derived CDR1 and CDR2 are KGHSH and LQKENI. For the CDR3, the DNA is TGTGCCAGCTCACCAGGGCCCACTGAAGCTTTCTTT. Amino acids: CASSPGPTEAFF. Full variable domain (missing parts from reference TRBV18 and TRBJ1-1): NAGVMQNPRHLVRRRGQEARLRCSPMKGHSHVYWYRQLPEEGLKFMVYLQKENIIDESGMPKERFSAEFPKEGPSILRIQQVVRGDSAAYFCASSPGPTEAFFGQGTRLTVV.

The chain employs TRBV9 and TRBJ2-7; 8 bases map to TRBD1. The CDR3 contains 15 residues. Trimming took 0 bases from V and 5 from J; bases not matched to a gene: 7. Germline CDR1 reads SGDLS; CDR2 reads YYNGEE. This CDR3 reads CASSVAGQGAHEQYF. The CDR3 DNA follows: TGTGCCAGCAGCGTAGCTGGGCAGGGGGCCCACGAGCAGTACTTC.

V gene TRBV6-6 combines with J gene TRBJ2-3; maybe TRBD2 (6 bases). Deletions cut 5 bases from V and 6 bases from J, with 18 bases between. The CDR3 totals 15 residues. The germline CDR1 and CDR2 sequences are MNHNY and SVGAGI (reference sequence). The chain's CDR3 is CASSHLGGRIDTQYF. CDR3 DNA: TGTGCCAGCAGTCACCTCGGGGGTAGGATTGATACGCAGTATTTT.

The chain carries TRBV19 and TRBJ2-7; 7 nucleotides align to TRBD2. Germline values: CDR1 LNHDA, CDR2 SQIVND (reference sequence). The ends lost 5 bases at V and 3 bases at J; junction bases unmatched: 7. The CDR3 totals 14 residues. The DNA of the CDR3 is TGTGCCAGTAGTCCCGGACTAGGTCTCTACGAGCAGTACTTC. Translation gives CASSPGLGLYEQYF.

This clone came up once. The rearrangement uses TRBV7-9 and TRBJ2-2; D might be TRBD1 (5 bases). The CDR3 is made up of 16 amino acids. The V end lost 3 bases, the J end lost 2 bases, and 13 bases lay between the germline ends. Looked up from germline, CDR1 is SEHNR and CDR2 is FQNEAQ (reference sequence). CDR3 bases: TGTGCCAGCAGCTTCTTCCAGGGTGGAAACACCGGGGAGCTGTTTTTT. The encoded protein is CASSFFQGGNTGELFF.

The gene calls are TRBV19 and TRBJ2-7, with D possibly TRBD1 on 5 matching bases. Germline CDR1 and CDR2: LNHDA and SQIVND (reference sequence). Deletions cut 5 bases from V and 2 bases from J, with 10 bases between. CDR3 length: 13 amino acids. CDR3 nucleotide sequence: TGTGCCAGTAGTCCACAGGTCACCTACGAGCAGTACTTC. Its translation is CASSPQVTYEQYF. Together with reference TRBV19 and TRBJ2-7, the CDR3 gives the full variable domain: DGGITQSPKYLFRKEGQNVTLSCEQNLNHDAMYWYRQDPGQGLRLIYYSQIVNDFQKGDIAEGYSVSREKKESFPLTVTSAQKNPTAFYLCASSPQVTYEQYFGPGTRLTVT.

CDR3 region: CASNPGQGAVQPQHF. DNA for the CDR3: TGTGCCAGTAACCCCGGACAGGGGGCAGTTCAGCCCCAGCATTTT. The chain combines TRBV19 with TRBJ1-5; TRBD1 aligns across 11 bases. J lost 6 bases, V lost 7 bases, and 8 bases had no gene match. Germline-derived CDR1 and CDR2 are LNHDA and SQIVND (reference sequence). The length of the CDR3 is 15 residues.

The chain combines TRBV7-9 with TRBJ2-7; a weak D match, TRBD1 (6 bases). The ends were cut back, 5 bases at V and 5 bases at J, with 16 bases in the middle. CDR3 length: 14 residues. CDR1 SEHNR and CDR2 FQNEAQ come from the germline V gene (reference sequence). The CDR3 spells CASSRGHPSDEQYF. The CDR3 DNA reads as TGTGCCAGCAGCCGGGGACACCCGTCGGACGAGCAGTACTTC.

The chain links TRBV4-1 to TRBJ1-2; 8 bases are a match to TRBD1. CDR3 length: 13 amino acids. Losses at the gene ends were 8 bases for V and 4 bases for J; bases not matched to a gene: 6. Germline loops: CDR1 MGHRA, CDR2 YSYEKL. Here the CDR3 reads CASGGQGGYGYTF. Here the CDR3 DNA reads TGCGCCAGCGGTGGACAGGGCGGCTATGGCTACACCTTC.

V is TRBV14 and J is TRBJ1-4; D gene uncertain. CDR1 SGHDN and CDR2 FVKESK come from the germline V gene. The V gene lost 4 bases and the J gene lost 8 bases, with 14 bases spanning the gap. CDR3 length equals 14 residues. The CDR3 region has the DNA TGTGCCAGCAGCCTCGATCCAAGAGGGGAAAAACTGTTTTTT. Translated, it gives CASSLDPRGEKLFF.

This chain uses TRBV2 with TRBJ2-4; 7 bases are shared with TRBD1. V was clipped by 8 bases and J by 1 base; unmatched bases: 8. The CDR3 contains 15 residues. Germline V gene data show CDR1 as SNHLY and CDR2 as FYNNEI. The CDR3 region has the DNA TGTGCCAGCTTATCGGACAGGTCGGCCAAAAACATTCAGTACTTC. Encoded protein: CASLSDRSAKNIQYF.

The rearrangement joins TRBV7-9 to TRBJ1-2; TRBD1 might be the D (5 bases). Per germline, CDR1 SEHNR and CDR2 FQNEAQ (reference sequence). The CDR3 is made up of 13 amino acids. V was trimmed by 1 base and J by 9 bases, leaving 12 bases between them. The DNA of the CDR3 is TGTGCCAGCAGCTTAGTTGGGGACTTGAGCTACACCTTC. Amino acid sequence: CASSLVGDLSYTF.

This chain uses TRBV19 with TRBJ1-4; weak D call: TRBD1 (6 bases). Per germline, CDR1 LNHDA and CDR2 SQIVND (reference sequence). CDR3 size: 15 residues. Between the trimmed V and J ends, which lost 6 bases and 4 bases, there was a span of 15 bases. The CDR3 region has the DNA TGTGCCAGTAGACCAACAGGGTGGCTTAATGAAAAACTGTTTTTT. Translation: CASRPTGWLNEKLFF.

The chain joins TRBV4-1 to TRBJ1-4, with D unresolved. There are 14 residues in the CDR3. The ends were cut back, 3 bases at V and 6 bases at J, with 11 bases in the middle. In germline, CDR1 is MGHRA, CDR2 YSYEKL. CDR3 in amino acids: CASSQRIGYEKLFF. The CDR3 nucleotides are TGCGCCAGCAGCCAGAGGATCGGTTATGAAAAACTGTTTTTT.

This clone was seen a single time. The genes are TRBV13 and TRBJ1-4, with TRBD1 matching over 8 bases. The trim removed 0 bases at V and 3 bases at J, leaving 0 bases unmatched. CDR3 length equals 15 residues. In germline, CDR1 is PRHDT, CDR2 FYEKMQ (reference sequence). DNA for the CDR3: TGTGCCAGCAGCTTAGGGGACAGGGCTAATGAAAAACTGTTTTTT. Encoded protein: CASSLGDRANEKLFF.

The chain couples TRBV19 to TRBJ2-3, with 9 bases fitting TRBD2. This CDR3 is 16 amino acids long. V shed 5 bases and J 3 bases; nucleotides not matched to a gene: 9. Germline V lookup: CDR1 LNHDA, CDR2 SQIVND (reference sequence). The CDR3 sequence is CASSPHGLAGTDTQYF. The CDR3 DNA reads TGTGCCAGTAGTCCCCATGGGCTAGCGGGGACAGATACGCAGTATTTT.

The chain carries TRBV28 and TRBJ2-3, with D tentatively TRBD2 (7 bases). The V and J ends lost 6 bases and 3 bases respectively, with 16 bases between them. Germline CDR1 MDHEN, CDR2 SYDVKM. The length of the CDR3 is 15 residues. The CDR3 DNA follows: TGTGCCAGCAGCCTGGGGGGCGGGGGAACAGATACGCAGTATTTT. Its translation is CASSLGGGGTDTQYF.

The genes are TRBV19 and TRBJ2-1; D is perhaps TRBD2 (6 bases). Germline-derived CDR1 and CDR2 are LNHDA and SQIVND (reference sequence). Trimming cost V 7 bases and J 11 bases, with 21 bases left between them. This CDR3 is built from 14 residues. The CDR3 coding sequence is TGTGCCAGTACTACAACCCCGGGACTGAAAAAGCAGTTCTTC. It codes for CASTTTPGLKKQFF. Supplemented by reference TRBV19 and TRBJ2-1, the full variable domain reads DGGITQSPKYLFRKEGQNVTLSCEQNLNHDAMYWYRQDPGQGLRLIYYSQIVNDFQKGDIAEGYSVSREKKESFPLTVTSAQKNPTAFYLCASTTTPGLKKQFFGPGTRLTVL.

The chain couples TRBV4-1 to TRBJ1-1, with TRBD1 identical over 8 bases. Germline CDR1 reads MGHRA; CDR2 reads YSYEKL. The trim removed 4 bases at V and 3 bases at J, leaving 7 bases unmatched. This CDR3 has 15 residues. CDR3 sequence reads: CASSLPGQAYTEAFF. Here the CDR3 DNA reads TGCGCCAGCAGCCTACCGGGACAGGCGTACACTGAAGCTTTCTTT.

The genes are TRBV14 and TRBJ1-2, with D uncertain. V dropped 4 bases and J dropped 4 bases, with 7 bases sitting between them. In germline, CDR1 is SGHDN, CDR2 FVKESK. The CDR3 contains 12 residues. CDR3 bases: TGTGCCAGCAGCCCACACCTCTATGGCTACACCTTC. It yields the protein CASSPHLYGYTF. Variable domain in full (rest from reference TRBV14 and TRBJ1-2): EAGVTQFPSHSVIEKGQTVTLRCDPISGHDNLYWYRRVMGKEIKFLLHFVKESKQDESGMPNNRFLAERTGGTYSTLKVQPAELEDSGVYFCASSPHLYGYTFGSGTRLTVV.

Here the CDR3 reads CASSATRGYGDTIYF. In DNA form, the CDR3 reads TGTGCCAGCAGCGCTACCAGGGGGTATGGGGACACCATATATTTT. The chain carries TRBV2 and TRBJ1-3, with 7 bases matching TRBD1. V gave up 6 bases and J gave up 8 bases; unmatched junction bases: 13. Germline V gene sequence: CDR1 SNHLY, CDR2 FYNNEI. The length of the CDR3 is 15 residues. Looking up the rest from reference TRBV2 and TRBJ1-3 gives the full variable domain: EPEVTQTPSHQVTQMGQEVILRCVPISNHLYFYWYRQILGQKVEFLVSFYNNEISEKSEIFDDQFSVERPDGSNFTLKIRSTKLEDSAMYFCASSATRGYGDTIYFGEGSWLTVV.

DNA of the CDR3: TGTGCCAGCAGTTTCGGGACAGGGTCCGAGCAGTACTTC. Its protein product is CASSFGTGSEQYF. The rearrangement links TRBV27 to TRBJ2-7; TRBD1 aligns across 9 bases. V dropped 3 bases and J dropped 6; count of bases not matched to a gene: 3. The CDR3 is 13 residues long. CDR1 MNHEY and CDR2 SMNVEV come from the germline V gene (reference sequence).

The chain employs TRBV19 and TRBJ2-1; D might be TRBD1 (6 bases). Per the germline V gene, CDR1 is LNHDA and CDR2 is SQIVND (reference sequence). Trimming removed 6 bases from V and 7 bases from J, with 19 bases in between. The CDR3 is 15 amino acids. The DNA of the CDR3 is TGTGCCAGTAGCATTACCCTTACAGGGCAGAATGAGCAGTTCTTC. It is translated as CASSITLTGQNEQFF. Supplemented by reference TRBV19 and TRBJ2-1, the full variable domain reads DGGITQSPKYLFRKEGQNVTLSCEQNLNHDAMYWYRQDPGQGLRLIYYSQIVNDFQKGDIAEGYSVSREKKESFPLTVTSAQKNPTAFYLCASSITLTGQNEQFFGPGTRLTVL.

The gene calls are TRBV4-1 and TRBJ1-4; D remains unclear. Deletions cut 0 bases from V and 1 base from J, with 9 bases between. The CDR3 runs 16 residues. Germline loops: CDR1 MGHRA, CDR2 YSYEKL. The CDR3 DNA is TGCGCCAGCAGCCAAGATAAATCCGTAACTAATGAAAAACTGTTTTTT. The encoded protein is CASSQDKSVTNEKLFF.

The CDR3 nucleotides are TGTGCCAGCAGTCTAGGACAGGGGGCTCTAGGCGAGCAGTACTTC. This gives the protein CASSLGQGALGEQYF. V gene TRBV13 combines with J gene TRBJ2-7; 11 positions agree with TRBD1. The CDR3 is made up of 15 amino acids. The germline V gene has CDR1 PRHDT and CDR2 FYEKMQ (reference sequence). The junction had 10 bases not matched to a gene; V was cut back by 6 bases and J by 6 bases.

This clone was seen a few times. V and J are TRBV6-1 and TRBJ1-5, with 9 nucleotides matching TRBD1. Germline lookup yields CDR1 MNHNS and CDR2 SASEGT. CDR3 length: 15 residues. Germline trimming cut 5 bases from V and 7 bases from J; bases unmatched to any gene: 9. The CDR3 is CASSPDTGGGQPQHF. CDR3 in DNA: TGTGCCAGCAGTCCAGACACAGGGGGCGGACAGCCCCAGCATTTT.

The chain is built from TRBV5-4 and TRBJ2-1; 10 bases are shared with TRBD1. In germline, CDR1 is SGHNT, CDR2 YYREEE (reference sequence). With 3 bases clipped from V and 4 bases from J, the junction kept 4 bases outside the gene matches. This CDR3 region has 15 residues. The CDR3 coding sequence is TGTGCCAGCAGCTGGAGACAGGGGGCGTACAATGAGCAGTTCTTC. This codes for CASSWRQGAYNEQFF.

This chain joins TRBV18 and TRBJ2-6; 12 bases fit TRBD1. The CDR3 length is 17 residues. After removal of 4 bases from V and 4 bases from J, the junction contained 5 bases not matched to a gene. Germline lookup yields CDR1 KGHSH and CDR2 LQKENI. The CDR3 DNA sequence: TGTGCCAGCTCACTGGGACAGGGGGCGTACGGGGCCAACGTCCTGACTTTC. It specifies CASSLGQGAYGANVLTF.